This passage covers 11 T cell receptor beta chains from one sample sequenced in a study of blood T cell repertoires in COVID-19. The protocol was immunoSEQ multiplex PCR, while the TCRdb copy is restricted to in-frame clones and leaves out a portion. The sample has around 40,000 clones, 87% seen once. Sequencing was performed on peripheral blood. Receptors were obtained from a middle-aged man with COVID-19, enrolled during active disease.

The chain employs TRBV9 and TRBJ1-6, with TRBD1 as a possible D gene (6 bases). V lost 3 bases to trimming and J lost 5 bases, with 9 bases between them. This CDR3 is built from 14 residues. Germline lookup yields CDR1 SGDLS and CDR2 YYNGEE. CDR3 amino acids: CASSGGQNNSPLHF. The CDR3 DNA sequence: TGTGCCAGCAGCGGCGGACAGAATAATTCACCCCTCCACTTT.

V and J are TRBV28 and TRBJ1-2; no firm D call. Per germline, CDR1 MDHEN and CDR2 SYDVKM. This CDR3 has 14 amino acids. Trimming shortened V by 5 bases and J by 4 bases, and 14 bases separated the two germline ends. CDR3 region: CASSTPVAGYGYTF. DNA for the CDR3: TGTGCCAGCAGTACCCCCGTAGCTGGCTATGGCTACACCTTC.

J is TRBJ2-7 and V is TRBV30; 8 bases align to TRBD2. The V gene's germline CDR1 is GTSNPN and CDR2 SVGIG (reference sequence). CDR3 length equals 14 residues. Trimming at V came to 4 bases and at J to 9 bases, leaving 14 bases not matched to a gene. CDR3 residues: CAWKNSRGAGGQYF. The CDR3 nucleotides are TGTGCCTGGAAAAACAGCCGGGGGGCGGGAGGGCAGTACTTC.

Here the CDR3 DNA reads TGCGCCAGCAATCATGGGGACAGCACCTACGAGCAGTACTTC. Its protein is CASNHGDSTYEQYF. The genes are TRBV5-1 and TRBJ2-7, with 7 bases aligning to TRBD1. Germline CDR1 SGHRS, CDR2 YFSETQ. This CDR3 comprises 14 residues. V shed 6 bases, J shed 2 bases, and the junction held 8 bases outside the gene matches.

The J gene is TRBJ1-1, the V gene TRBV2, with D perhaps TRBD1 (6 bases). Trimming left V 6 bases short and J 5 bases short, with 13 bases between. The CDR3 contains 13 residues. Germline V gene data show CDR1 as SNHLY and CDR2 as FYNNEI. This CDR3 is CASRLGGGTEAFF. CDR3 sequence (DNA): TGTGCCAGCAGATTAGGGGGTGGGACTGAAGCTTTCTTT.

The chain is built from TRBV10-3 and TRBJ2-1, with 9 positions matching TRBD1. Losses at the gene ends were 11 bases for V and 5 bases for J; bases not matched to a gene: 7. The CDR3 has 13 residues. Per the germline V gene, CDR1 is ENHRY and CDR2 is SYGVKD. CDR3 sequence: CASRDREDNEQFF. CDR3 DNA sequence: TGTGCCTCCCGGGACAGGGAGGACAATGAGCAGTTCTTC.

This chain joins TRBV10-3 and TRBJ1-2; 7 nucleotides match TRBD1. CDR1 and CDR2 from the germline V gene are ENHRY and SYGVKD. The CDR3 is 14 residues long. Trimming cost V 2 bases and J 6 bases; bases outside gene matches: 6. The CDR3: CAISETGQRDGYTF. The CDR3 region has the DNA TGTGCCATCAGTGAGACGGGACAGAGAGATGGCTACACCTTC.

The chain couples TRBV27 to TRBJ1-4; D remains unclear. V lost 0 bases to trimming and J lost 5 bases, with 13 bases between them. Germline V gives CDR1 MNHEY, CDR2 SMNVEV (reference sequence). The CDR3 consists of 16 residues. The CDR3 protein is CASSLSPTSSNEKLFF. DNA for the CDR3: TGTGCCAGCAGTTTATCCCCGACAAGTTCGAATGAAAAACTGTTTTTT.

The chain recombines TRBV9 with TRBJ1-6; D remains ambiguous. The CDR3 consists of 13 residues. Germline V gene lookup returns CDR1 SGDLS and CDR2 YYNGEE. The V end was cut by 3 bases, the J end by 7 bases, with 8 bases between. CDR3: CASSEFGNSPLHF. The CDR3, as DNA: TGTGCCAGCAGCGAGTTCGGGAATTCACCCCTCCACTTT.

The V gene is TRBV28, the J gene TRBJ2-7; TRBD1 matches at 9 bases. The CDR3 is 13 residues long. J was trimmed by 5 bases and V by 6 bases; bases with no gene match: 5. The germline V gene encodes CDR1 MDHEN and CDR2 SYDVKM. CDR3 protein: CASSPTGGNEQYF. The CDR3 DNA follows: TGTGCCAGCAGCCCGACAGGGGGGAACGAGCAGTACTTC.

The rearrangement links TRBV2 to TRBJ1-1, with a weak D call TRBD1 (5 bases). There are 14 residues in the CDR3. The V gene's germline CDR1 is SNHLY and CDR2 FYNNEI. The V gene lost 0 bases and the J gene lost 4 bases, with 9 bases spanning the gap. Here the CDR3 reads CASSEAVGATEAFF. CDR3 nucleotides: TGTGCCAGCAGTGAAGCAGTTGGGGCCACTGAAGCTTTCTTT. Variable domain in full (rest from reference TRBV2 and TRBJ1-1): EPEVTQTPSHQVTQMGQEVILRCVPISNHLYFYWYRQILGQKVEFLVSFYNNEISEKSEIFDDQFSVERPDGSNFTLKIRSTKLEDSAMYFCASSEAVGATEAFFGQGTRLTVV.